One sample yielded the 21 T cell receptor beta chains listed below, sequenced in a study of blood T cell repertoires in COVID-19. Measured with immunoSEQ multiplex PCR; TCRdb has only the in-frame clones, and not every one. The sample contains some 97,000 clones, 90% of which appear only once. The sample consisted of peripheral blood. The receptor source for this set is a man aged 55 to 70 with acute or convalescent COVID-19.

The rearrangement links TRBV6-1 to TRBJ2-6, with TRBD2 as a possible D gene (6 bases). CDR1 is MNHNS and CDR2 is SASEGT in the germline V gene. The CDR3 covers 17 residues. Deletions cut 4 bases from V and 1 base from J, with 14 bases between. CDR3: CASSGKGTLSGANVLTF. The CDR3 nucleotides read TGTGCCAGCAGTGGTAAAGGGACTTTATCTGGGGCCAACGTCCTGACTTTC.

The J gene is TRBJ2-2, the V gene TRBV14, with D possibly TRBD1 on 6 matching bases. CDR1 is SGHDN, CDR2 FVKESK, per germline. The CDR3 has 17 amino acids. Deletions cut 4 bases from V and 4 bases from J, with 19 bases between. CDR3 coding DNA: TGTGCCAGCAGCCGGATCCCTACAGGGACAAGCACCGGGGAGCTGTTTTTT. Amino acid sequence: CASSRIPTGTSTGELFF. Variable domain in full (rest from reference TRBV14 and TRBJ2-2): EAGVTQFPSHSVIEKGQTVTLRCDPISGHDNLYWYRRVMGKEIKFLLHFVKESKQDESGMPNNRFLAERTGGTYSTLKVQPAELEDSGVYFCASSRIPTGTSTGELFFGEGSRLTVL.

This clone was found a few times. The V gene is TRBV3-1 (or the pseudogene TRBV3-2), the J gene TRBJ1-2, with 7 nucleotides matching TRBD1. CDR3 length: 14 residues. Germline V gene lookup returns CDR1 LGHDT and CDR2 YNNKEL (reference sequence). After removal of 3 bases from V and 6 bases from J, the junction contained 7 bases not matched to a gene. The CDR3 is CASSQGQTHNGYTF. The CDR3 DNA reads TGTGCCAGCAGCCAGGGACAGACTCACAATGGCTACACCTTC.

The chain employs TRBV5-4 and TRBJ2-2; D not resolved. The CDR3 has 16 amino acids. Germline values: CDR1 SGHNT, CDR2 YYREEE (reference sequence). Trimming cost V 0 bases and J 1 base, with 10 bases left between them. CDR3 sequence reads: CASSLVVAGNTGELFF. Here the CDR3 DNA reads TGTGCCAGCAGCTTGGTAGTTGCAGGGAACACCGGGGAGCTGTTTTTT.

This chain joins TRBV12-5 and TRBJ2-2; D might be TRBD1 (6 bases). The CDR3 covers 15 residues. V was cut by 5 bases and J by 1 base, with 11 bases left in between. Germline V lookup: CDR1 LGHNT, CDR2 FRNRAP. The CDR3 bases are TGTGCTAGTGGTAACAGGGTAGGGAACACCGGGGAGCTGTTTTTT. Protein sequence: CASGNRVGNTGELFF.

This chain links TRBV19 with TRBJ2-1; D remains ambiguous. The CDR3 length is 13 residues. Trimming cost V 4 bases and J 7 bases, with 11 bases left between them. Germline V gene sequence: CDR1 LNHDA, CDR2 SQIVND (reference sequence). The CDR3 region has the DNA TGTGCCAGTAGTACCCCCACAGTGAATGAGCAGTTCTTC. Its translation is CASSTPTVNEQFF.

The CDR3 bases are TGTGCCAGCAGTGGGAGAGGATCAGATACGCAGTATTTT. Translated, it gives CASSGRGSDTQYF. The chain uses TRBV12-3 or TRBV12-4 and TRBJ2-3; possible D gene TRBD2, 5 bases. The CDR3 sequence is 13 residues long. The V end lost 5 bases, the J end lost 4 bases, and 10 bases lay between the germline ends.

This clone was counted once. This chain connects TRBV6-1 to TRBJ1-2; 8 nucleotides align to TRBD1. There are 14 residues in the CDR3. After removal of 2 bases from V and 4 bases from J, the junction contained 3 bases not matched to a gene. Germline V lookup: CDR1 MNHNS, CDR2 SASEGT. The CDR3 is CASSEFDRGYGYTF. The DNA of the CDR3 is TGTGCCAGCAGTGAATTTGACAGGGGCTATGGCTACACCTTC.

The CDR3 DNA reads TGCGCCAGCTCGCGGACAGGGGGCCCGGAGCAGTACGTC. This sequence encodes CASSRTGGPEQYV. J is TRBJ2-7 and V is TRBV5-1; 11 bases agree with TRBD1. Germline V gene data show CDR1 as SGHRS and CDR2 as YFSETQ. With 7 bases clipped from V and 7 bases from J, the junction kept 7 bases outside the gene matches. The CDR3 consists of 13 residues.

The chain employs TRBV5-5 and TRBJ1-6, with unresolved D. Trimming removed 2 bases at V and 9 bases at J, with 9 bases between. The CDR3 has 13 amino acids. Germline-derived CDR1 and CDR2 are SGHKS and YYEKEE (reference sequence). This CDR3 is CASSFSPGSPLHF. DNA for the CDR3: TGTGCCAGCAGCTTTTCCCCAGGTTCACCCCTCCACTTT. Drawing the rest from reference TRBV5-5 and TRBJ1-6, the complete variable domain is DAGVTQSPTHLIKTRGQQVTLRCSPISGHKSVSWYQQVLGQGPQFIFQYYEKEERGRGNFPDRFSARQFPNYSSELNVNALLLGDSALYLCASSFSPGSPLHFGNGTRLTVT.

The J gene is TRBJ1-4, the V gene TRBV5-1; D unclear. The CDR3 extends over 16 amino acids. CDR1 and CDR2 (germline): SGHRS, YFSETQ. V dropped 4 bases and J dropped 1 base, with 14 bases sitting between them. CDR3 in amino acids: CASSPTPQKTNEKLFF. The CDR3 bases are TGCGCCAGCAGCCCAACCCCCCAGAAAACTAATGAAAAACTGTTTTTT.

CDR3 amino acids: CASSLGRTSGGAWELFF. Written as DNA, the CDR3 is TGTGCCAGCAGCTTAGGAAGGACTAGCGGGGGGGCCTGGGAGCTGTTTTTT. This rearrangement joins TRBV11-2 to TRBJ2-2, with 15 nucleotides matching TRBD2. V shed 1 base, J shed 9 bases, and the junction held 6 bases outside the gene matches. CDR1 and CDR2 (germline): SGHAT, FQNNGV. This CDR3 contains 17 residues.

The gene calls are TRBV28 and TRBJ1-1; 7 bases fit TRBD1. CDR3 length: 14 residues. Germline loops: CDR1 MDHEN, CDR2 SYDVKM. V lost 7 bases and J lost 3; bases outside the gene matches: 8. The CDR3 bases are TGTGCCAGCACCGAACAGGGGCGGGACACTGAAGCTTTCTTT. Its protein is CASTEQGRDTEAFF.

The V call is TRBV7-2, the J call TRBJ2-1; D gene uncertain. Germline lookup yields CDR1 SGHTA and CDR2 FQGNSA. There are 15 residues in the CDR3. The V end was cut by 4 bases, the J end by 2 bases, with 12 bases between. The CDR3 loop is CASSSRQGTYNEQFF. For the CDR3, the DNA is TGTGCCAGCAGCTCACGACAAGGTACCTACAATGAGCAGTTCTTC.

The chain is built from TRBV7-9 and TRBJ1-5; TRBD1 is a possible D gene (6 bases). The V end was cut by 5 bases, the J end by 1 base, with 18 bases between. The CDR3 has 17 amino acids. Germline CDR1 SEHNR, CDR2 FQNEAQ (reference sequence). DNA for the CDR3: TGTGCCAGCAGCGGCAACTTCCGGGACACCAGCAATCAGCCCCAGCATTTT. Translated: CASSGNFRDTSNQPQHF.

A single count supports this clone. At one of its ends the junction is not consistent with the germline gene, which may arise from a read error. This specimen includes other DNA sequences encoding the same CDR3. This chain connects TRBV3-1 (or the pseudogene TRBV3-2) to TRBJ1-2, with D hard to call. Germline lookup yields CDR1 LGHDT and CDR2 YNNKEL (reference sequence). The CDR3 runs to 11 residues. CDR3 bases: TGTGCCAGCAGCCAAGCGGGCCTTCGGGGCTTC. Its translation is CASSQAGLRGF.

V usage is TRBV27 and J usage is TRBJ2-7; D perhaps matches TRBD2 (5 bases). Germline V gene data show CDR1 as MNHEY and CDR2 as SMNVEV (reference sequence). V gave up 3 bases and J gave up 2 bases, with 11 bases separating them. This CDR3 contains 14 residues. The DNA for the CDR3 is TGTGCCAGCAGTTTTCGGGTCGGGGCCTACGAGCAGTACGTC. Encoded protein: CASSFRVGAYEQYV.

This sequence joins TRBV2 and TRBJ1-2; 10 bases agree with TRBD1. V lost 7 bases and J lost 2; bases outside the gene matches: 4. CDR1 SNHLY and CDR2 FYNNEI come from the germline V gene. The CDR3 has 14 residues. The CDR3 DNA is TGTGCCAGCACGCGGGACAGGGGAAACTATGGCTACACCTTC. Translated, it gives CASTRDRGNYGYTF.

V and J are TRBV19 and TRBJ1-5, with a possible D match to TRBD1 (6 bases). The ends were cut back, 4 bases at V and 6 bases at J, with 13 bases in the middle. The germline V gene has CDR1 LNHDA and CDR2 SQIVND (reference sequence). The CDR3 is 14 residues long. Here the CDR3 reads CASSTQGGGQPQHF. In DNA form, the CDR3 reads TGTGCCAGTAGTACACAGGGTGGGGGTCAGCCCCAGCATTTT.

As concerns this clone: Other DNA sequences in the same sample also yield this CDR3. This sequence joins TRBV29-1 and TRBJ1-2; weak D call: TRBD1 (5 bases). The CDR3 loop spans 11 amino acids. Per the germline V gene, CDR1 is SQVTM and CDR2 is ANQGSEA. Between the trimmed V and J ends, which lost 4 bases and 3 bases, there was a span of 6 bases. The CDR3: CSVGGDYGYTF. CDR3 sequence (DNA): TGCAGCGTTGGGGGGGACTATGGCTACACCTTC.

With respect to this clone: A junction boundary mismatches the germline segment, possibly from a read error. The chain carries TRBV4-1 and TRBJ2-2, with 9 bases aligning to TRBD2. Germline-derived CDR1 and CDR2 are MGHRA and YSYEKL. The CDR3 runs 19 residues. The CDR3 here is CASSQNRIAGAREHRGAVF. CDR3 in DNA: TGCGCCAGCAGCCAGAATCGGATAGCGGGGGCCCGCGAACACCGGGGAGCTGTTTTT.